One sample yielded the 21 T cell receptor beta chains listed below, sequenced in a study of siplizumab effects on memory and regulatory T cells. The repertoire was sequenced with immunoSEQ multiplex PCR; TCRdb's copy has only in-frame clones and lacks some. The data contain under 130,000 clones, approximately 94% of them seen just once; the ten biggest clones take up 0.25% to 0.35%. Sequencing was carried out using CD4+ T cells sorted from blood. The origin of the receptors is a human donor in good health.

The rearrangement joins TRBV5-1 to TRBJ2-1; 11 nucleotides align to TRBD2. The J segment lost 4 bases and the V segment lost 0 bases, leaving 0 bases of the junction unmatched. The CDR3 spans 15 residues. Looked up from germline, CDR1 is SGHRS and CDR2 is YFSETQ. CDR3 in DNA: TGCGCCAGCAGCTTGGCTAGCGGGAGGTACAATGAGCAGTTCTTC. Its protein is CASSLASGRYNEQFF.

This chain uses TRBV30 with TRBJ1-2; D gene uncertain. The CDR3 length is 12 residues. V lost 2 bases and J lost 2, with 6 bases in between. CDR1 is GTSNPN and CDR2 is SVGIG in the germline V gene (reference sequence). The CDR3 bases are TGTGCCTGGAGTCCTGGGAACTATGGCTACACCTTC. Its protein product is CAWSPGNYGYTF.

The chain recombines TRBV4-1 with TRBJ2-3; maybe TRBD2 (6 bases). Trimming took off 7 bases at V and 0 bases at J, with 14 bases between the two ends. The CDR3 is made up of 15 amino acids. Looked up from germline, CDR1 is MGHRA and CDR2 is YSYEKL. As DNA, the CDR3 is TGCGCCAGCACCCCAGCGGGTTATAGCACAGATACGCAGTATTTT. Translation: CASTPAGYSTDTQYF.

This sequence joins TRBV29-1 and TRBJ2-7; TRBD2 matches 7 bases. Germline V gives CDR1 SQVTM, CDR2 ANQGSEA. The CDR3 has 11 residues. V lost 4 bases and J lost 7; bases outside the gene matches: 4. The CDR3 DNA reads as TGCAGCGTTGGATTAGCGGGTGAGCAGTACTTC. Its translation is CSVGLAGEQYF.

The chain has TRBV30 and TRBJ2-1, with D perhaps matching TRBD1 or TRBD2 (5 bases each). Germline CDR1 reads GTSNPN; CDR2 reads SVGIG (reference sequence). The V and J ends lost 3 bases and 0 bases respectively, with 9 bases between them. The CDR3 spans 14 residues. The CDR3 is CAWRGESSYNEQFF. As DNA, the CDR3 is TGTGCCTGGAGAGGGGAGAGCTCCTACAATGAGCAGTTCTTC.

The genes are TRBV5-4 and TRBJ1-2; perhaps TRBD1 as D (6 bases). This CDR3 region has 13 residues. Trimming cost V 1 base and J 8 bases, with 12 bases left between them. The germline gives CDR1 SGHNT, CDR2 YYREEE (reference sequence). This CDR3 reads CASSLSGARGYTF. CDR3 in DNA: TGTGCCAGCAGCTTGTCAGGGGCGAGGGGCTACACCTTC.

V is TRBV5-4 and J is TRBJ1-2; D possibly corresponds to TRBD1 (6 bases). Germline V gene lookup returns CDR1 SGHNT and CDR2 YYREEE (reference sequence). The CDR3 runs to 14 residues. V lost 4 bases, J lost 4 bases, and 14 bases lay in between. The CDR3: CASSPEGGAYGYTF. DNA for the CDR3: TGTGCCAGCAGCCCGGAGGGGGGTGCCTATGGCTACACCTTC.

The chain recombines TRBV23-1 with TRBJ2-7; D gene ambiguous. TRBV23-1 is flagged as an ORF with uncertain function. CDR3 length equals 14 residues. The germline V and J ends were trimmed by 0 bases and 3 bases, with 9 bases remaining between them. The CDR3 DNA reads as TGCGCCAGCAGTCAATCCCGCAGAGGCTACGAGCAGTACTTC. It codes for CASSQSRRGYEQYF.

V usage is TRBV4-1 and J usage is TRBJ1-2; D gene uncertain. Trimming pared 4 bases from V and 6 bases from J, leaving 15 bases between. There are 14 residues in the CDR3. Germline loops: CDR1 MGHRA, CDR2 YSYEKL. The CDR3 here is CASSPSGGYNGYTF. The CDR3 DNA follows: TGCGCCAGCAGCCCCTCCGGAGGGTACAATGGCTACACCTTC.

This clone showed up just once. The chain joins TRBV5-6 to TRBJ2-3; 11 bases match TRBD2. The CDR3 runs 17 residues. V lost 2 bases, J lost 1 base, and 6 bases stayed unmatched. Germline loops: CDR1 SGHDT, CDR2 YYEEEE. CDR3 region: CASSFATSGIRTDTQYF. CDR3 coding DNA: TGTGCCAGCAGCTTCGCGACTAGCGGGATCCGCACAGATACGCAGTATTTT. Full variable domain (outside the CDR3, taken from reference TRBV5-6 and TRBJ2-3): DAGVTQSPTHLIKTRGQQVTLRCSPKSGHDTVSWYQQALGQGPQFIFQYYEEEERQRGNFPDRFSGHQFPNYSSELNVNALLLGDSALYLCASSFATSGIRTDTQYFGPGTRLTVL.

This chain links TRBV7-8 with TRBJ1-1, with 7 bases matching TRBD1. After removal of 8 bases from V and 1 base from J, the junction contained 4 bases not matched to a gene. Germline loops: CDR1 SGHVS, CDR2 FQNEAQ. The CDR3 sequence is 13 residues long. The CDR3 loop reads CASRGTENTEAFF. CDR3 coding DNA: TGTGCCAGCCGTGGGACAGAGAACACTGAAGCTTTCTTT.

The genes are TRBV5-4 and TRBJ1-2; 8 nucleotides align to TRBD1. V was pared by 4 bases and J by 8 bases, with 7 bases of the junction left unmatched. Germline V gene sequence: CDR1 SGHNT, CDR2 YYREEE (reference sequence). The CDR3 has 13 residues. This CDR3 reads CASSEGQEDGYTF. The CDR3 nucleotides are TGTGCCAGCAGCGAGGGACAGGAAGACGGCTACACCTTC.

The V gene is TRBV4-2, the J gene TRBJ1-5, with 8 bases identical to TRBD1. The germline gives CDR1 LGHNA, CDR2 YNFKEQ. V lost 4 bases to trimming and J lost 3 bases; unmatched junction nucleotides: 8. The CDR3 is 16 residues long. The CDR3 here is CASSPTDRGLNQPQHF. The CDR3 DNA reads as TGTGCCAGCAGCCCTACCGACAGGGGTCTCAATCAGCCCCAGCATTTT.

The chain joins TRBV9 to TRBJ1-2, with 7 bases aligning to TRBD1. Germline V gene sequence: CDR1 SGDLS, CDR2 YYNGEE. With V trimmed by 0 bases and J by 4 bases, 9 bases remained unmatched. The CDR3 runs 16 residues. The CDR3 DNA reads TGTGCCAGCAGCGTAGAGGACGGGACAGCTCCCTATGGCTACACCTTC. This translates into CASSVEDGTAPYGYTF.

CDR3 nucleotides: TGTGCCAGCAGCGGGACTCCTGCCACAGATACGCAGTATTTT. Protein: CASSGTPATDTQYF. The chain links TRBV2 to TRBJ2-3; perhaps TRBD2 as D (6 bases). The CDR3 is 14 residues long. CDR1 and CDR2 (germline): SNHLY, FYNNEI. V gave up 6 bases and J gave up 2 bases, with 12 bases separating them. The variable domain in full, completed from reference TRBV2 and TRBJ2-3, reads EPEVTQTPSHQVTQMGQEVILRCVPISNHLYFYWYRQILGQKVEFLVSFYNNEISEKSEIFDDQFSVERPDGSNFTLKIRSTKLEDSAMYFCASSGTPATDTQYFGPGTRLTVL.

The chain links TRBV30 to TRBJ2-3, with TRBD2 matching 7 bases. Germline V gene sequence: CDR1 GTSNPN, CDR2 SVGIG (reference sequence). Losses at the gene ends were 3 bases for V and 6 bases for J; bases not matched to a gene: 6. The CDR3 runs to 13 residues. As DNA, the CDR3 is TGTGCCTGGAGGCGGGGAGGGGTTGATACGCAGTATTTT. Its protein product is CAWRRGGVDTQYF.

The V call is TRBV2, the J call TRBJ1-2; TRBD1 might be the D (5 bases). V lost 7 bases and J 0 bases, leaving 9 bases between the germline ends. CDR1 is SNHLY, CDR2 FYNNEI, per germline. This CDR3 has 13 residues. CDR3 loop: CASTLTANYGYTF. The CDR3 DNA is TGTGCCAGCACTTTGACAGCTAACTATGGCTACACCTTC.

This clone appeared a single time. This sequence joins TRBV4-3 and TRBJ1-3; no clear D. The V gene's germline CDR1 is LGHNA and CDR2 YSLEER. The ends were cut back, 1 base at V and 1 base at J, with 5 bases in the middle. This CDR3 spans 14 amino acids. The DNA of the CDR3 is TGCGCCAGCAGCCAAGCCGGGTCTGGAAACACCATATATTTT. It is translated as CASSQAGSGNTIYF.

The chain employs TRBV4-1 and TRBJ1-4, with 9 positions matching TRBD1. Trimming cost V 4 bases and J 11 bases; bases outside gene matches: 8. From germline, CDR1 is MGHRA and CDR2 YSYEKL. This CDR3 region has 14 residues. CDR3 DNA sequence: TGCGCCAGCAGCCCTCAGCGGACAGGGGAGAAACTGTTTTTT. Translated: CASSPQRTGEKLFF.

This chain connects TRBV5-1 to TRBJ1-1, with D maybe TRBD1 (6 bases). Germline CDR1 is SGHRS and CDR2 is YFSETQ. The CDR3 contains 16 residues. Trimming left V 0 bases short and J 4 bases short, with 16 bases between. The CDR3 DNA follows: TGCGCCAGCAGCTTGGTGCCGGGGGGCGGCAGCACTGAAGCTTTCTTT. Translation: CASSLVPGGGSTEAFF.

This clone came up a few times. This chain links TRBV19 with TRBJ1-3; D not certain. This CDR3 comprises 14 residues. CDR1 is LNHDA and CDR2 is SQIVND in the germline V gene (reference sequence). V lost 3 bases and J 0 bases, leaving 6 bases between the germline ends. The CDR3 protein is CASSMRVSGNTIYF. Here the CDR3 DNA reads TGTGCCAGTAGTATGCGGGTCTCTGGAAACACCATATATTTT.